Shown below are 12 T cell receptor beta chains from a single sample sequenced in a study of beta chain features in type 1 diabetes. Points from the study as a whole: Type 1 diabetes patients showed a moderate but significant shortening of TCRB CDR3s in all four CD4+ subsets.

Their recognized antigens are unknown. cDNA synthesis used the whole RNA isolate, giving expressed TCRB sequences. Here immunoSEQ multiplex PCR was the method, and the copy in TCRdb shows in-frame clones only, minus some. The sample lists almost 350,000 clones, approximately 9.9% seen once, with approximately 1% in the top ten. Sequencing input: central memory CD4+ T cells from blood. The source is a young man with type 1 diabetes.

This clone occurred a few times. This sequence joins TRBV9 and TRBJ2-1, with 8 bases lining up with TRBD2. This CDR3 has 17 residues. Germline-derived CDR1 and CDR2 are SGDLS and YYNGEE. Losses at the gene ends were 4 bases for V and 7 bases for J; bases not matched to a gene: 16. CDR3 sequence reads: CASSLTPGGLNRNEQFF. As DNA, the CDR3 is TGTGCCAGCAGCCTTACCCCGGGGGGGCTCAATAGGAATGAGCAGTTCTTC.

J is TRBJ2-5 and V is TRBV2; D is ambiguous. This CDR3 contains 14 residues. Germline V gene sequence: CDR1 SNHLY, CDR2 FYNNEI. Trimming stripped 2 bases from V and 1 base from J, with 8 bases between. The DNA of the CDR3 is TGTGCCAGCAGTGAAAGGAACCCCCAAGAGACCCAGTACTTC. Its protein is CASSERNPQETQYF.

About this clone: With a much larger clone just one base away, this may be a read error. The chain joins TRBV14 to TRBJ1-3, with D perhaps matching TRBD1 (5 bases). Germline V gives CDR1 SGHDN, CDR2 FVKESK. The CDR3 is 14 amino acids. Deletions cut 4 bases from V and 1 base from J, with 8 bases between. The CDR3 nucleotides are TGTGCCAGCAGCCTCCAGGGATCTGGAAACACCATATATTTT. As protein: CASSLQGSGNTIYF.

This chain joins TRBV5-6 and TRBJ2-5; D call uncertain. CDR1 and CDR2 (germline): SGHDT, YYEEEE. CDR3 length equals 12 residues. V was pared by 3 bases and J by 7 bases, with 10 bases between. CDR3 DNA sequence: TGTGCCAGCAGCTATATAGGTGGGACCCAGTACTTC. It specifies CASSYIGGTQYF.

This clone has a handful of counts. V and J are TRBV2 and TRBJ1-6, with 10 bases lining up with TRBD1. J lost 8 bases, V lost 6 bases, and 1 base had no gene match. There are 13 residues in the CDR3. Per germline, CDR1 SNHLY and CDR2 FYNNEI. The CDR3 nucleotides are TGTGCCAGCAGGACAGGGGGCGATTCACCCCTCCACTTT. As protein: CASRTGGDSPLHF.

The chain uses TRBV2 and TRBJ2-7; D not resolved. Trimming pared 5 bases from V and 1 base from J, leaving 6 bases between. In germline, CDR1 is SNHLY, CDR2 FYNNEI. The CDR3 has 12 residues. DNA for the CDR3: TGTGCCAGCAGTACTGAGTCCTACGAGCAGTACTTC. This gives the protein CASSTESYEQYF.

This clone occurred a few times. This chain joins TRBV30 and TRBJ2-1, with D perhaps matching TRBD2 (6 bases). With 2 bases removed from V and 7 bases from J, the gap between germline ends came to 15 bases. The CDR3 is 14 amino acids. Germline V gene lookup returns CDR1 GTSNPN and CDR2 SVGIG (reference sequence). CDR3 sequence reads: CAWSKLAAENEQFF. Here the CDR3 DNA reads TGTGCCTGGAGTAAGTTAGCGGCCGAGAATGAGCAGTTCTTC. Combining the CDR3 with reference TRBV30 and TRBJ2-1 gives the whole variable domain SQTIHQWPATLVQPVGSPLSLECTVEGTSNPNLYWYRQAAGRGLQLLFYSVGIGQISSEVPQNLSASRPQDRQFILSSKKLLLSDSGFYLCAWSKLAAENEQFFGPGTRLTVL.

This clone was seen a few times. CDR3 protein: CAWSVHNEQFF. The CDR3 DNA reads TGTGCCTGGAGTGTACACAATGAGCAGTTCTTC. This rearrangement joins TRBV30 to TRBJ2-1, with D hard to call. The CDR3 sequence is 11 residues long. CDR1 is GTSNPN, CDR2 SVGIG, per germline (reference sequence). Trimming took 0 bases from V and 5 from J, leaving 2 bases between them.

The CDR3 region has the DNA TGTGCCAGCGAGGGGGTTACTGAAGCTTTCTTT. Amino acid sequence: CASEGVTEAFF. The chain carries TRBV11-2 and TRBJ1-1, with D possibly TRBD1 on 6 matching bases. The CDR3 is 11 amino acids. Trimming left V 8 bases short and J 5 bases short, with 9 bases between. Germline lookup yields CDR1 SGHAT and CDR2 FQNNGV.

The chain combines TRBV27 with TRBJ2-3, with TRBD2 matching over 15 bases. With V trimmed by 3 bases and J by 8 bases, 6 bases remained unmatched. The CDR3 consists of 16 residues. Germline CDR1 is MNHEY and CDR2 is SMNVEV (reference sequence). The CDR3 DNA reads TGTGCCAGCAGTTTGGGACTAGCGGGGGGTGTGAGTACGCAGTATTTT. It encodes CASSLGLAGGVSTQYF.

In this sample, this clone turned up a few times. V and J are TRBV4-3 and TRBJ1-4; 9 bases are a match to TRBD1. Germline V CDR1 and CDR2: LGHNA, YSLEER. The CDR3 is made up of 15 amino acids. With V trimmed by 1 base and J by 6 bases, 3 bases remained unmatched. CDR3 protein: CASSQGDRVDEKLFF. The CDR3 region has the DNA TGCGCCAGCAGCCAAGGGGACAGGGTGGATGAAAAACTGTTTTTT.

This clone has more than one count but fewer than ten. The chain has TRBV28 and TRBJ2-7, with TRBD1 matching over 11 bases. The junction had 25 bases not matched to a gene; V was cut back by 6 bases and J by 0 bases. Germline CDR1 is MDHEN and CDR2 is SYDVKM. CDR3 length: 22 amino acids. In nucleotides, the CDR3 is TGTGCCAGCAGCATCCCGGGACAGGGGGGCCTGGGTGGCCGGCCGTTCTCCTACGAGCAGTACTTC. It yields the protein CASSIPGQGGLGGRPFSYEQYF. Based on the CDR3 plus reference TRBV28 and TRBJ2-7, the full variable domain is DVKVTQSSRYLVKRTGEKVFLECVQDMDHENMFWYRQDPGLGLRLIYFSYDVKMKEKGDIPEGYSVSREKKERFSLILESASTNQTSMYLCASSIPGQGGLGGRPFSYEQYFGPGTRLTVT.